This is a list of T cell receptor beta chains from one sample in a study of human T cells and chemical hapten exposure. MiXCR was run by TCRdb on the RACE reads, yielding one entry per CDR3 protein. Of around 130,000 distinct CDR3 sequences in the sample, approximately 8.3% were seen once. The sequencing sample was made of whole blood. The receptors were sampled from a male donor in good health. Some clones in this sample may be carry-over from other donors' samples. Both conserved end residues are part of each CDR3. The order of the fields is D gene, V gene, J gene, clone size, CDR3 DNA, CDR3 protein. A D gene is named only where the DNA matches it firmly. The size of a clone is reported for some rows only, either as once, few or many, or as a class for expanded clones.

>TRBD1|TRBV18|TRBJ2-1|NA
TGTGCCAGCTCACCACCCGGACAGGGGATCTACAATGAGCAGTTCTTC
CASSPPGQGIYNEQFF
>NA|TRBV5-6|TRBJ2-2|NA
TGTGCCAGCAGAATGGCCAGTAACACCGGGGAGCTGTTTTTT
CASRMASNTGELFF
>TRBD1|TRBV25-1|TRBJ2-2|many
TGTGCCAGCAATGGACAGGGGAGCACCGGGGAGCTGTTTTTT
CASNGQGSTGELFF
>NA|TRBV6-5|TRBJ1-1|NA
TGTGCCAGCATCCCGGGGCAAAACACTGAAGCTTTCTTT
CASIPGQNTEAFF
>NA|TRBV5-1|TRBJ1-1|few
TGCGCCAGCAGCTTGGCCCACGAAGCCAATCCTGAAGCTTTCTTT
CASSLAHEANPEAFF
>TRBD1|TRBV29-1|TRBJ2-1|NA
TGCAGCGTAATCCGGGACAGGGCCGGGGAGCAGTTCTTC
CSVIRDRAGEQFF
>TRBD1|TRBV5-1|TRBJ1-4|few
TGCGCCAGCAGCTTGACCGGGACAGTCGCAACTAATGAAAAACTGTTTTTT
CASSLTGTVATNEKLFF
>NA|TRBV29-1|TRBJ1-1|many
TGCAGCGTTGAATTCGGGCAGACGGCTTTCTTT
CSVEFGQTAFF
>NA|TRBV12-3/TRBV12-4|TRBJ2-2|NA
TGTGCCAGCACCCTAAGGCTGGCCGGGGAGCTGTTTTTT
CASTLRLAGELFF
>NA|TRBV27|TRBJ2-5|few
TGTGCCAGCAGTTTCAGGGGTCAGACCCAGTACTTC
CASSFRGQTQYF
>NA|TRBV20-1|TRBJ2-7|few
TGCAGTGCTAGAGATTGGCTTAGAGACAACTACGAGCAGTACTTC
CSARDWLRDNYEQYF